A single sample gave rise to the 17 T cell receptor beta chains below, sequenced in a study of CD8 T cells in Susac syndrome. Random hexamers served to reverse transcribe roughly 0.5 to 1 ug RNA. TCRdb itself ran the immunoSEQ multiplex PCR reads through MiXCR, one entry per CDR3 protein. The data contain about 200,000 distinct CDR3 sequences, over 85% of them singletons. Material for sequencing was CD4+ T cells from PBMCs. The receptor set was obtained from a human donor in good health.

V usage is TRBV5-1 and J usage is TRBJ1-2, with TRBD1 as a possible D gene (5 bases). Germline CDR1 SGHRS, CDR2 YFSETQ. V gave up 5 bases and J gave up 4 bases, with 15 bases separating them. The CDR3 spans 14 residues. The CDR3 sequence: CASSRARAGYGYTF. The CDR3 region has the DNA TGCGCCAGCAGTCGGGCCAGGGCAGGCTATGGCTACACCTTC.

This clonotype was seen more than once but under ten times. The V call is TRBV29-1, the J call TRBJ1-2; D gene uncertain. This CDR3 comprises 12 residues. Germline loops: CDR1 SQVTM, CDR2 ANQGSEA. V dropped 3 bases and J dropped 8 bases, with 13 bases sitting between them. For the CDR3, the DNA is TGCAGCGTTGAGTCGCAGGCGGAGGGCTACACCTTC. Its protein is CSVESQAEGYTF.

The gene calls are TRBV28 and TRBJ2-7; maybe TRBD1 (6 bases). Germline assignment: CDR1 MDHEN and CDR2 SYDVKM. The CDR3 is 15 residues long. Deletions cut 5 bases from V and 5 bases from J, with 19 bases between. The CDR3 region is CASSGAGDLNHEQYF. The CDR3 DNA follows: TGTGCCAGCAGTGGGGCAGGGGATCTCAACCACGAGCAGTACTTC.

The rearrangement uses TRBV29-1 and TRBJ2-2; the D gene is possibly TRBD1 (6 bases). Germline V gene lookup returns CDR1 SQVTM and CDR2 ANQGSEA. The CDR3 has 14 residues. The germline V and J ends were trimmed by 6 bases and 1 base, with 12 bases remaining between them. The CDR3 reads CSVRTTGNTGELFF. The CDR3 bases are TGCAGCGTCCGCACGACAGGGAACACCGGGGAGCTGTTTTTT.

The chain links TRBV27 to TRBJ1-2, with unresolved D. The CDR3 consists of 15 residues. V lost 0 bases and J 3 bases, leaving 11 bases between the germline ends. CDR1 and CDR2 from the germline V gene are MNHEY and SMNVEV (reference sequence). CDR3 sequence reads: CASSLSMGGYYGYTF. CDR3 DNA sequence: TGTGCCAGCAGTTTATCGATGGGAGGGTACTATGGCTACACCTTC.

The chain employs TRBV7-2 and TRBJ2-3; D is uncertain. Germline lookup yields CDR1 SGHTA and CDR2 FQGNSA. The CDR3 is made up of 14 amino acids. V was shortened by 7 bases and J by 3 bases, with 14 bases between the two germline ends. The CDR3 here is CASTPRLGTDTQYF. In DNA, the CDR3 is TGTGCCAGCACTCCTAGGCTGGGGACAGATACGCAGTATTTT.

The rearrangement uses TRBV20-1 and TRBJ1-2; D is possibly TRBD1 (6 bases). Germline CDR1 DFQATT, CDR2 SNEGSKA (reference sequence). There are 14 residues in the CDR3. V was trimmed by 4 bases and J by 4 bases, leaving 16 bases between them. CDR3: CSAIREQGPYGYTF. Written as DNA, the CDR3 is TGCAGTGCTATCCGAGAACAGGGACCCTATGGCTACACCTTC.

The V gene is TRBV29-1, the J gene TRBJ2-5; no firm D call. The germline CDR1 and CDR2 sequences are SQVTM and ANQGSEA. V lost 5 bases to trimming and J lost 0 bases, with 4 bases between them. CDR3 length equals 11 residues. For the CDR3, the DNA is TGCAGCGTTTTCTACCAAGAGACCCAGTACTTC. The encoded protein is CSVFYQETQYF.

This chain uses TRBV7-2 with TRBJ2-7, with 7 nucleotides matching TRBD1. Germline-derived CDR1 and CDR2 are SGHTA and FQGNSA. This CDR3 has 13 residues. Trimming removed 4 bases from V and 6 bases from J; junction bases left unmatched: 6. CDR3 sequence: CASSSLDRSEQYF. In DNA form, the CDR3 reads TGTGCCAGCAGCTCCCTGGACAGGTCCGAGCAGTACTTC.

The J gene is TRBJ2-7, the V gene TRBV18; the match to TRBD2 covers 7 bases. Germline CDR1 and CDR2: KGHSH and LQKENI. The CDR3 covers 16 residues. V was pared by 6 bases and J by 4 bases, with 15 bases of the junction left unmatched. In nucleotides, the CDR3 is TGTGCCAGCTCGCCGAGACTGGGGGGGGAGTTGTACGAGCAGTACGTC. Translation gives CASSPRLGGELYEQYV.

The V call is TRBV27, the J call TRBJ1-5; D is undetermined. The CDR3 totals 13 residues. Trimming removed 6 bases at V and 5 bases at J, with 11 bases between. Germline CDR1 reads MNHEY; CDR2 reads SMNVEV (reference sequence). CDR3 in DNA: TGTGCCAGCAGGAGGCGTGAGGATCAGCCCCAGCATTTT. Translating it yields CASRRREDQPQHF.

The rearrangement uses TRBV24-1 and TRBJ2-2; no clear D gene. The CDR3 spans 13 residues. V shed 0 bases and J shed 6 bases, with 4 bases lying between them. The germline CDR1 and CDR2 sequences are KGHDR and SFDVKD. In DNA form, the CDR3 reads TGTGCCACCAGTGATTTGCAGTCCGGGGAGCTGTTTTTT. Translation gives CATSDLQSGELFF.

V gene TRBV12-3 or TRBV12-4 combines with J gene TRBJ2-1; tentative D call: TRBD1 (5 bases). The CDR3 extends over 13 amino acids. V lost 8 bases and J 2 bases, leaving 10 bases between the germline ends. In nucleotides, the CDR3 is TGTGCCAGCGGTCGACAGACCTACAATGAGCAGTTCTTC. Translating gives CASGRQTYNEQFF.

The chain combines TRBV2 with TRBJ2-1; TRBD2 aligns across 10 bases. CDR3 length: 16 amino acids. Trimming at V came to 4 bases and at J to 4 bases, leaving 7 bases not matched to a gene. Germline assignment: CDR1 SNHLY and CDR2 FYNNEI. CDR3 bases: TGTGCCAGCAGTGGAGAGCGGGAGGGCCCGTACAATGAGCAGTTCTTC. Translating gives CASSGEREGPYNEQFF.

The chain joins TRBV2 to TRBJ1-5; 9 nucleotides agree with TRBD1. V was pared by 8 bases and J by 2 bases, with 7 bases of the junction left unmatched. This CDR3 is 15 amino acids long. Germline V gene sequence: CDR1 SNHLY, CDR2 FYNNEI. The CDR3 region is CASEVDRGGNQPQHF. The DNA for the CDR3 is TGTGCCAGCGAAGTGGACAGGGGAGGCAATCAGCCCCAGCATTTT.

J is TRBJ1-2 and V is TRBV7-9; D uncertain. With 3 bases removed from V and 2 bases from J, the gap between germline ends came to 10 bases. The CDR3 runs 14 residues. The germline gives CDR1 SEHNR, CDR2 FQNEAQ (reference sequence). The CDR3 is CASSFPVINYGYTF. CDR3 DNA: TGTGCCAGCAGCTTCCCGGTAATCAACTATGGCTACACCTTC.

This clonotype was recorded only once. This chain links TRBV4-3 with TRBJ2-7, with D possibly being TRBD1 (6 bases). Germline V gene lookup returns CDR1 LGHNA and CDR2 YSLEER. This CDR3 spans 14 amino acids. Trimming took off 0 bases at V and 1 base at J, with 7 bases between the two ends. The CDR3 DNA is TGCGCCAGCAGCCAAGATGGACAGTCCTACGAGCAGTACTTC. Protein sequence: CASSQDGQSYEQYF.